This TCR beta chain was documented in a study of technical replicates of blood from a handful of donors. CDR3 length: 15 amino acids. Germline V lookup: CDR1 MGHRA, CDR2 YSYEKL. V gave up 5 bases and J gave up 4 bases, with 15 bases separating them. This clone appeared a single time. Sequenced by immunoSEQ multiplex PCR; TCRdb stores in-frame clones only, minus some. The table shows 95,000 to 100,000 clones, with over 95% occurring only once. This TCR came from a human donor in good health. The chain carries TRBV4-1 and TRBJ2-1, with D perhaps TRBD2 (5 bases). Sequencing was done on a sample of T cells isolated from PBMCs. Here the CDR3 reads CASSFPGWEYNEQFF. In DNA, the CDR3 is TGCGCCAGCAGCTTCCCTGGCTGGGAGTACAATGAGCAGTTCTTC.